A few counts support the clone carrying this T cell receptor beta chain. The antigen remains undetermined. Germline-derived CDR1 and CDR2 are DFQATT and SNEGSKA (reference sequence). This CDR3 contains 13 residues. After removal of 5 bases from V and 7 bases from J, the junction contained 8 bases not matched to a gene. The data are from a study of CD8 T cells in ankylosing spondylitis. Study findings and constraints: In reactive arthritis synovial fluid and blood, some motif variants had been reported before. Characteristic, it appeared, of ankylosing spondylitis blood was a TCR beta motif of roughly 8 highly homologous variants.

TCRdb reprocessed the 5' RACE reads via MiXCR and lists one record per CDR3 protein. The sample has about 840,000 distinct CDR3 sequences, about 11% seen once; the top ten hold around 0.51%. The rearrangement joins TRBV20-1 to TRBJ1-5; 7 nucleotides match TRBD1. This TCR derives from a male donor with ankylosing spondylitis. The sample taken for sequencing was blood, either unsorted or a sorted T cell fraction (not recorded which). This CDR3 is CSAPTGEGQPQHF. The CDR3 nucleotides are TGCAGTGCTCCAACAGGGGAAGGGCAGCCCCAGCATTTT.